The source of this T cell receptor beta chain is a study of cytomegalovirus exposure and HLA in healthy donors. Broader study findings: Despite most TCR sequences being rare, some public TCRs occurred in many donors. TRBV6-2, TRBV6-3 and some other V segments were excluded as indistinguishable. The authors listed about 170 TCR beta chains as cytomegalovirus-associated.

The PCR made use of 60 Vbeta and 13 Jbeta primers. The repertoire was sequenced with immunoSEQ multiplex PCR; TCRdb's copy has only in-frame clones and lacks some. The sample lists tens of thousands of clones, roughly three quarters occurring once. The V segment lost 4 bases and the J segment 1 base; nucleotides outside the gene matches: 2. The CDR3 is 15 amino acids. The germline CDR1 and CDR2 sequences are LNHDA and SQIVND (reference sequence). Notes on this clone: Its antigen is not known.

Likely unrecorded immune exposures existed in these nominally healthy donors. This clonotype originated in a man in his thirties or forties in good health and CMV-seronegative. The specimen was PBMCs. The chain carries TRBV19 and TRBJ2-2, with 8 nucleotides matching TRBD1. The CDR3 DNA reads TGTGCCAGTAGTAAAGGGACAGGGAACACCGGGGAGCTGTTTTTT. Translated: CASSKGTGNTGELFF.